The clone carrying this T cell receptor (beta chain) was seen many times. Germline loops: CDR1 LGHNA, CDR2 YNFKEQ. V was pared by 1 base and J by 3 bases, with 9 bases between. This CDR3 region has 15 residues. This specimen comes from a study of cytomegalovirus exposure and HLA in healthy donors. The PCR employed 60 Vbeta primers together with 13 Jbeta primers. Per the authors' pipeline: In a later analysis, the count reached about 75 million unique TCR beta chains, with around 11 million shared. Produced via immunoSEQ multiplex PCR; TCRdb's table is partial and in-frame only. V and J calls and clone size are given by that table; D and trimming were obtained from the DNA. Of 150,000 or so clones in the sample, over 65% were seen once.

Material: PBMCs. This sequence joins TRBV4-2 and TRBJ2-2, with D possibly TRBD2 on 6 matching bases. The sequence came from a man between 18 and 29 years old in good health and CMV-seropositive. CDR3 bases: TGTGCCAGCAGCCAAGGGACGGGGGACACCGGGGAGCTGTTTTTT. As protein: CASSQGTGDTGELFF.